This passage covers 19 T cell receptor beta chains from one sample sequenced in a study of blood T cells in healthy people across ages. A J-beta primer mix and a sample-barcoded 5' primer were used in a second PCR of about 6 to 12 cycles. TCRdb reanalysed the 5' RACE reads using MiXCR and keeps one entry per CDR3 protein. This table holds hundreds of thousands of distinct CDR3 sequences, around 27% found once. Sequencing was performed on blood. These receptors all come from an older woman in good health.

This clonotype was seen only a few times. The chain links TRBV7-2 to TRBJ2-5; D unclear. The assigned J gene may be wrong: the sequence end matches TRBJ2-7 better. CDR3 length: 12 residues. Germline-derived CDR1 and CDR2 are SGHTA and FQGNSA. The CDR3 sequence: CASSRFSYEQYF. CDR3 nucleotides: TGTGCCAGCAGCCGGTTCTCCTACGAGCAGTACTTC.

The rearrangement links TRBV6-5 to TRBJ2-7, with 9 bases fitting TRBD2. Germline CDR1 and CDR2: MNHEY and SVGAGI. The CDR3 consists of 15 residues. V gave up 9 bases and J gave up 0 bases; unmatched junction bases: 9. CDR3 in amino acids: CARIFASGVSYEQYF. CDR3 coding DNA: TGTGCCAGGATCTTTGCTAGCGGGGTCTCCTACGAGCAGTACTTC.

This clonotype was counted a few times. The rearrangement links TRBV24-1 to TRBJ2-4; 9 bases match TRBD1. V shed 2 bases, J shed 8 bases, and the junction held 6 bases outside the gene matches. The CDR3 runs 15 residues. The germline gives CDR1 KGHDR, CDR2 SFDVKD. This CDR3 reads CATSDSGTGSHIQYF. The DNA for the CDR3 is TGTGCCACCAGTGATTCCGGGACAGGGAGTCACATTCAGTACTTC.

The chain uses TRBV7-2 and TRBJ2-3, with 7 bases aligning to TRBD1. The CDR3 covers 15 residues. V lost 4 bases to trimming and J lost 4 bases; unmatched junction nucleotides: 8. Per germline, CDR1 SGHTA and CDR2 FQGNSA. The CDR3: CASSYGNQGADTQYF. DNA for the CDR3: TGTGCCAGCAGCTACGGAAACCAGGGGGCAGATACGCAGTATTTT.

In its sample, this clonotype was seen once. V gene TRBV10-3 combines with J gene TRBJ2-1; 7 positions match TRBD2. The CDR3 loop spans 18 amino acids. Germline CDR1 ENHRY, CDR2 SYGVKD. V shed 3 bases and J 0 bases; nucleotides not matched to a gene: 11. CDR3 DNA: TGTGCCATCAGTGAATCACAGTCTAGCGGAAGCTCCTACAATGAGCAGTTCTTC. The encoded protein is CAISESQSSGSSYNEQFF.

The chain carries TRBV10-1 and TRBJ1-1, with 7 bases identical to TRBD1. V lost 0 bases and J lost 6; bases outside the gene matches: 7. The CDR3 runs to 15 residues. From germline, CDR1 is WNHNN and CDR2 SYGVQD (reference sequence). The CDR3 loop reads CASSESNRGLAEAFF. In DNA, the CDR3 is TGCGCCAGCAGTGAGTCAAACAGGGGTTTGGCTGAAGCTTTCTTT.

The chain carries TRBV5-1 and TRBJ2-1; 7 nucleotides agree with TRBD2. V lost 1 base, J lost 6 bases, and 10 bases stayed unmatched. Germline assignment: CDR1 SGHRS and CDR2 YFSETQ. The CDR3 consists of 16 residues. CDR3 in amino acids: CASSLSAGEVGNEQFF. The CDR3 bases are TGCGCCAGCAGCTTGAGTGCGGGAGAGGTGGGCAATGAGCAGTTCTTC.

CDR3 loop: CASSRGLAGAHEQFF. The CDR3, as DNA: TGTGCCAGCAGCCGGGGACTAGCGGGAGCTCATGAGCAGTTCTTC. The genes are TRBV3-1 and TRBJ2-5, with 14 bases aligning to TRBD2. The closer fit of TRBJ2-1 to the DNA end suggests the J call may be wrong. The CDR3 has 15 amino acids. CDR1 is LGHDT and CDR2 is YNNKEL in the germline V gene (reference sequence).

This clonotype was counted only a few times. This sequence joins TRBV4-1 and TRBJ2-3, with 7 bases matching TRBD1. The length of the CDR3 is 12 residues. Germline V CDR1 and CDR2: MGHRA, YSYEKL. J was trimmed by 10 bases and V by 0 bases; bases with no gene match: 1. The CDR3: CASSQEDRPQYF. CDR3 coding DNA: TGCGCCAGCAGCCAAGAGGACAGGCCGCAGTATTTT.

The V and J genes are TRBV7-3 and TRBJ2-1, with a possible D match to TRBD1 (6 bases). The J call is in doubt because the DNA end fits TRBJ2-7 better. This CDR3 is 15 amino acids long. Germline-derived CDR1 and CDR2 are SGHTA and FQGTGA. The CDR3 bases are TGTGCCAGCAGCATAGACGGACAGCCAGGCTACGAGCAGTACTTC. Protein product: CASSIDGQPGYEQYF.

There are many counts of this clonotype. The chain links TRBV7-2 to TRBJ2-5; no definite D call. The V end was cut by 4 bases, the J end by 5 bases, with 5 bases between. The CDR3 extends over 11 amino acids. Germline-derived CDR1 and CDR2 are SGHTA and FQGNSA. The CDR3 here is CASSSEETQYF. In DNA, the CDR3 is TGTGCCAGCAGCTCGGAGGAGACCCAGTACTTC.

Only a few counts were recorded for this clonotype. V and J are TRBV18 and TRBJ2-5, with 8 nucleotides matching TRBD1. Germline CDR1 is KGHSH and CDR2 is LQKENI. The V and J ends lost 2 bases and 5 bases, in that order; junction bases with no gene match: 7. The CDR3 has 15 amino acids. In DNA form, the CDR3 reads TGTGCCAGCTCACCAAATCCAGGGGGCGTGGAGACCCAGTACTTC. Its protein product is CASSPNPGGVETQYF.

V usage is TRBV2 and J usage is TRBJ1-2; the match to TRBD1 covers 7 bases. The germline V gene encodes CDR1 SNHLY and CDR2 FYNNEI. The V gene end was trimmed by 5 bases and the J gene end by 1 base; junction bases not matched to a gene: 13. CDR3 length equals 17 residues. In nucleotides, the CDR3 is TGTGCCAGCAGTTCAACCGGGACAGCAATCCTTAACTATGGCTACACCTTC. Translation: CASSSTGTAILNYGYTF.

The gene calls are TRBV20-1 and TRBJ1-3, with no clear D. Germline V gene data show CDR1 as DFQATT and CDR2 as SNEGSKA (reference sequence). Trimming cost V 5 bases and J 4 bases, with 12 bases left between them. This CDR3 spans 13 amino acids. The DNA for the CDR3 is TGCAGTGCTCTCGGGGTATCCGGAAACACCATATATTTT. It is translated as CSALGVSGNTIYF.

The chain has TRBV7-2 and TRBJ1-2, with a possible D match to TRBD1 (5 bases). V lost 11 bases and J lost 4, with 17 bases in between. CDR1 is SGHTA and CDR2 is FQGNSA in the germline V gene. CDR3 length equals 13 residues. Here the CDR3 reads CAVREGGSYGYTF. The CDR3 bases are TGTGCCGTCAGGGAGGGTGGGTCCTATGGCTACACCTTC.

The chain recombines TRBV5-5 with TRBJ2-2, with 7 bases aligning to TRBD1. The CDR3 has 14 residues. CDR1 is SGHKS and CDR2 is YYEKEE in the germline V gene (reference sequence). Trimming at V came to 4 bases and at J to 7 bases, leaving 7 bases not matched to a gene. Written as DNA, the CDR3 is TGTGCCAGCAGCCACTCCAGGGGGAGCGGGGAGCTGTTTTTT. It specifies CASSHSRGSGELFF.

This clonotype was counted a few times. This chain connects TRBV12-3 or TRBV12-4 to TRBJ2-3; TRBD1 aligns across 10 bases. The CDR3 totals 18 residues. V shed 1 base, J shed 1 base, and the junction held 8 bases outside the gene matches. This chain's CDR3 is CASSLGDRGIEGTDTQYF. CDR3 bases: TGTGCCAGCAGTTTAGGGGACAGGGGCATAGAGGGCACAGATACGCAGTATTTT.

This rearrangement joins TRBV19 to TRBJ2-1; the match to TRBD1 covers 7 bases. Germline trimming cut 4 bases from V and 4 bases from J; bases unmatched to any gene: 7. This CDR3 region has 15 residues. Germline CDR1 reads LNHDA; CDR2 reads SQIVND (reference sequence). DNA of the CDR3: TGTGCCAGTAGTACGGGGACAGATTCTTACAATGAGCAGTTCTTC. Amino acids: CASSTGTDSYNEQFF.

V gene TRBV7-2 combines with J gene TRBJ1-5, with D unresolved. The CDR3 extends over 15 amino acids. CDR1 is SGHTA, CDR2 FQGNSA, per germline. V dropped 1 base and J dropped 4 bases, with 11 bases sitting between them. This CDR3 reads CASSLESVGNQPQHF. The CDR3 DNA follows: TGTGCCAGCAGCTTAGAGTCTGTAGGGAATCAGCCCCAGCATTTT.